These T cell receptor beta chains were read from a single sample in a study of OX40 agonist ivuxolimab in advanced cancers. Profiled with immunoSEQ multiplex PCR; TCRdb holds only in-frame clones, not every one. The repertoire holds 65,000 to 95,000 clones, around 88% seen once, with about 0.76% in the top ten. The material was CD4+ or CD8+ T cells sorted from blood, obtained in a trial of the OX40 agonist ivuxolimab. Receptor source: an adult with an advanced solid tumor such as melanoma, head and neck, liver or kidney cancer. The CDR3 runs from the conserved cysteine through the conserved F or W. D genes are given only for firm matches. Size tells how often a clone was seen (once, few, many) or the class of an expanded clone, and some rows leave it out.

v_gene: TRBV10-3
abundance: .
d_gene: .
j_gene: TRBJ2-7
CDR3nt: TGTGCCATCAGTGACAGCCGTAGCTCCTACGAGCAGTACTTC
CDR3aa: CAISDSRSSYEQYF

v_gene: TRBV5-1
abundance: .
d_gene: .
j_gene: TRBJ2-3
CDR3nt: TGCGCCAGCAGCTTGGGCCTGCTCACAGATACGCAGTATTTT
CDR3aa: CASSLGLLTDTQYF

v_gene: TRBV7-2
abundance: .
d_gene: .
j_gene: TRBJ2-7
CDR3nt: TGTGCCAGCAGCTTAGGCGGAGTAAATTACGAGCAGTACTTC
CDR3aa: CASSLGGVNYEQYF

v_gene: TRBV9
abundance: .
d_gene: TRBD2
j_gene: TRBJ2-3
CDR3nt: TGTGCCAGCAGCGCCCGACCGCTTAGCGGGAGGGCCGAAGATACGCAGTATTTT
CDR3aa: CASSARPLSGRAEDTQYF

v_gene: TRBV7-2
abundance: .
d_gene: .
j_gene: TRBJ1-4
CDR3nt: TGTGCCAGCAGCCAGCGACAGGAACTTGCAACTAATGAAAAACTGTTTTTT
CDR3aa: CASSQRQELATNEKLFF

v_gene: TRBV18
abundance: .
d_gene: .
j_gene: TRBJ1-1
CDR3nt: TGTGCCAGCTCACCAATGAAGGGGGACACTGAAGCTTTCTTT
CDR3aa: CASSPMKGDTEAFF

v_gene: TRBV7-6
abundance: .
d_gene: TRBD1
j_gene: TRBJ2-7
CDR3nt: TGTGCCAGCAGCCTCAGGGGGGACAGGGACTCCTACGAGCAGTACTTC
CDR3aa: CASSLRGDRDSYEQYF

v_gene: TRBV28
abundance: .
d_gene: TRBD2
j_gene: TRBJ2-1
CDR3nt: TGTGCCAGCAGCGCGGCGGGGGGGTACAATGAGCAGTTCTTC
CDR3aa: CASSAAGGYNEQFF

v_gene: TRBV7-8
abundance: .
d_gene: TRBD2
j_gene: TRBJ2-7
CDR3nt: TGTGCCAGCACCGGGACTAGCTACGAGCAGTACTTC
CDR3aa: CASTGTSYEQYF

v_gene: TRBV2
abundance: .
d_gene: TRBD1
j_gene: TRBJ1-1
CDR3nt: TGTGCCAGCATTCTAACAGGGGTGGCTGAAGCTTTCTTT
CDR3aa: CASILTGVAEAFF

v_gene: TRBV5-1
abundance: .
d_gene: .
j_gene: TRBJ2-2
CDR3nt: TGCGCCAGCCACAGGGCGGGGCAGAACACCGGGGAGCTGTTTTTT
CDR3aa: CASHRAGQNTGELFF

v_gene: TRBV7-9
abundance: .
d_gene: TRBD1
j_gene: TRBJ2-5
CDR3nt: TGTGCCAGCAGCTCGGACAGGGGGCGAGAGACCCAGTACTTC
CDR3aa: CASSSDRGRETQYF

v_gene: TRBV19
abundance: .
d_gene: TRBD2
j_gene: TRBJ2-2
CDR3nt: TGTGCCAGTAGTAAACCTAGCGGGAGGGCGGCTACCGGGGAGCTGTTTTTT
CDR3aa: CASSKPSGRAATGELFF

v_gene: TRBV7-2
abundance: .
d_gene: .
j_gene: TRBJ2-4
CDR3nt: TGTGCCAGCAGCTTAGGGACGTACGAAAACATTCAGTACTTC
CDR3aa: CASSLGTYENIQYF

v_gene: TRBV11-1
abundance: .
d_gene: TRBD1
j_gene: TRBJ1-2
CDR3nt: TGTGCCAGCAGCTTCGGACAGGGTAATGGCTACACCTTC
CDR3aa: CASSFGQGNGYTF

v_gene: TRBV7-3
abundance: few
d_gene: .
j_gene: TRBJ2-4
CDR3nt: TGTGCCAGCAGCTTAACGGGGCAAGTGGAAAACATTCAGTACTTC
CDR3aa: CASSLTGQVENIQYF

v_gene: TRBV14
abundance: .
d_gene: .
j_gene: TRBJ2-7
CDR3nt: TGTGCCAGCGGCGGGGACGAGCAGTACTTC
CDR3aa: CASGGDEQYF

v_gene: TRBV7-2
abundance: .
d_gene: TRBD2
j_gene: TRBJ2-3
CDR3nt: TGTGCCAGCAGCCGTTTAGCGGGAGGAGGGACAGATACGCAGTATTTT
CDR3aa: CASSRLAGGGTDTQYF